This is a list of T cell receptor beta chains from one sample in a study of cytomegalovirus exposure and HLA in healthy donors. Using immunoSEQ multiplex PCR, the repertoire was profiled, and TCRdb retains in-frame clones only, with some absent. This sample has about 150,000 clones, with around 80% found just once. Sequenced input: PBMCs. These receptors were obtained from a boy between 2 and 10 years old in good health and CMV-seronegative. Both conserved end residues are part of each CDR3. The D gene is left open where the match is weak. The size field is filled for only some rows; it gives once, few, many or a size class.

clone_size | cdr3_length | j_call | d_call | v_call | cdr3_nt | cdr3_aa
NA | 16 | TRBJ1-1 | NA | TRBV19 | TGTGCCAGTAGTGTCTCGACAGGATCCATGAACACTGAAGCTTTCTTT | CASSVSTGSMNTEAFF
NA | 14 | TRBJ2-7 | TRBD1 | TRBV14 | TGTGCCAGCAGCCACCGACAGGGGGATTACGAGCAGTACTTC | CASSHRQGDYEQYF
NA | 15 | TRBJ2-7 | NA | TRBV5-5 | TGTGCCAGCAGCTCCCTTAGGAGACTCACCTACGAGCAGTACTTC | CASSSLRRLTYEQYF
few | 19 | TRBJ2-2 | NA | TRBV27 | TGTGCCAGCAGTTTAAGTGAGGGCTTCGGCCCTTGGAACACCGGGGAGCTGTTTTTT | CASSLSEGFGPWNTGELFF
NA | 11 | TRBJ2-7 | TRBD1 | TRBV20-1 | TGCAGTGCGGGACAGGGAAACGAGCAGTACTTC | CSAGQGNEQYF
NA | 16 | TRBJ2-7 | NA | TRBV4-2 | TGTGCCAGCAGCCAAGAAAGCCGACAGGTAGTCCACGAGCAGTACTTC | CASSQESRQVVHEQYF
NA | 13 | TRBJ2-7 | NA | TRBV6-5 | TGTGCCAGCAGTTACTCTCAGGCCCACGAGCAGTACTTC | CASSYSQAHEQYF
NA | 11 | TRBJ1-1 | NA | TRBV25-1 | TGTGCCAGCAGTGAAGTCGGTGGAGCTTTCTTT | CASSEVGGAFF
NA | 16 | TRBJ2-2 | NA | TRBV9 | TGTGCCAGCAGCGTAGCTACGGGAGCGAACACCGGGGAGCTGTTTTTT | CASSVATGANTGELFF
NA | 16 | TRBJ1-1 | NA | TRBV6-1 | TGTGCCAGCAGTGAACTATCCGCAGGGCTAAACACTGAAGCTTTCTTT | CASSELSAGLNTEAFF
NA | 15 | TRBJ2-7 | TRBD2 | TRBV19 | TGTGCCAGTAGGGAGACTAGCGGGAATCTATACGAGCAGTACTTC | CASRETSGNLYEQYF
NA | 15 | TRBJ2-3 | NA | TRBV11-2 | TGTGCCAGCAGCCCACGGGGGTTTCCCACAGATACGCAGTATTTT | CASSPRGFPTDTQYF
NA | 11 | TRBJ1-1 | NA | TRBV20-1 | TGCAGTGCTATTCCGTCGAGGGAGGCTTTCTTT | CSAIPSREAFF
NA | 13 | TRBJ2-1 | NA | TRBV25-1 | TGTGCCAGCACAGGGGACGGAAACAATGAGCAGTTCTTC | CASTGDGNNEQFF
NA | 12 | TRBJ1-1 | NA | TRBV2 | TGTGCCAGGGAACAGAAGAACACTGAAGCTTTCTTT | CAREQKNTEAFF
NA | 14 | TRBJ2-3 | TRBD1 | TRBV19 | TGTGCCAGTAGCGTCGGGACAGCTCAAGATACGCAGTATTTT | CASSVGTAQDTQYF
NA | 15 | TRBJ2-1 | NA | TRBV27 | TGTGCCAGCACCTCCGTCGGGGACTCCGACAATGAGCAGTTCTTC | CASTSVGDSDNEQFF
NA | 13 | TRBJ2-7 | NA | TRBV29-1 | TGCAGCGTTGAGAACAGGGTCCCCTACGAGCAGTACTTC | CSVENRVPYEQYF
NA | 17 | TRBJ1-4 | NA | TRBV5-6 | TGTGCCAGCGTCGTGCGGGGAAGGGGTTTGACTAATGAAAAACTGTTTTTT | CASVVRGRGLTNEKLFF
NA | 16 | TRBJ1-5 | TRBD1 | TRBV7-8 | TGTGCCAGCAGCCAGCAGGGACAGGGGAACAATCAGCCCCAGCATTTT | CASSQQGQGNNQPQHF
NA | 16 | TRBJ2-7 | TRBD2 | TRBV4-3 | TGCGCCAGCAGCCAAGATTTCGGGGGAGGGACCTACGAGCAGTACTTC | CASSQDFGGGTYEQYF
NA | 13 | TRBJ1-1 | NA | TRBV30 | TGTGCCTGGAGTGTACGTCGGGAAAATGAAGCTTTCTTT | CAWSVRRENEAFF
NA | 14 | TRBJ1-1 | TRBD1 | TRBV7-9 | TGTGCCAGCGGGACAGGGGGTAAGAACACTGAAGCTTTCTTT | CASGTGGKNTEAFF
NA | 13 | TRBJ2-3 | NA | TRBV5-5 | TGTGCCAGCAGCTTGGTCCACACAGATACGCAGTATTTT | CASSLVHTDTQYF
NA | 15 | TRBJ1-2 | TRBD1 | TRBV7-2 | TGTGCCAGCAGCCTGGACAGGGGGCCTTCTAGGGGCTACACCTTC | CASSLDRGPSRGYTF
NA | 15 | TRBJ2-1 | NA | TRBV7-6 | TGTGCCAGCAGCTCTAGAGCTCGACCGGGCAATGAGCAGTTCTTC | CASSSRARPGNEQFF
once | 14 | TRBJ1-5 | NA | TRBV6-1 | TGTGCCAGCAGACATACCGAAAAGGGGCCGCCCCAGCATTTT | CASRHTEKGPPQHF
NA | 16 | TRBJ2-7 | NA | TRBV28 | TGTGCCAGCGGTCGGGGCAACACGGGGAGGCGCTACGAGCAGTACTTC | CASGRGNTGRRYEQYF
few | 12 | TRBJ2-1 | NA | TRBV2 | TGTGCCAGCACAGGGAACTACAATGAGCAGTTCTTC | CASTGNYNEQFF
once | 15 | TRBJ2-7 | TRBD2 | TRBV5-8 | TGTGCCAGCAGCTTCTGGGGCGGGAGCTCCTACGAGCAGTACTTC | CASSFWGGSSYEQYF
NA | 14 | TRBJ1-5 | NA | TRBV19 | TGTGCCAGTAGTCCAAGGGGGGGTGATCAGCCCCAGCATTTT | CASSPRGGDQPQHF
NA | 17 | TRBJ2-7 | NA | TRBV4-3 | TGCGCCAGCAGCCAAGACACCCGCCTGTCGAGCTCCTACGAGCAGTACTTC | CASSQDTRLSSSYEQYF
NA | 15 | TRBJ1-6 | NA | TRBV2 | TGTGCCAGCAGGACAGCGAGCTCCTATAATTCACCCCTCCACTTT | CASRTASSYNSPLHF
NA | 16 | TRBJ2-1 | TRBD2 | TRBV7-9 | TGTGCCAGCAGCTCGACGACTAGCGTTCGCTACAATGAGCAGTTCTTC | CASSSTTSVRYNEQFF